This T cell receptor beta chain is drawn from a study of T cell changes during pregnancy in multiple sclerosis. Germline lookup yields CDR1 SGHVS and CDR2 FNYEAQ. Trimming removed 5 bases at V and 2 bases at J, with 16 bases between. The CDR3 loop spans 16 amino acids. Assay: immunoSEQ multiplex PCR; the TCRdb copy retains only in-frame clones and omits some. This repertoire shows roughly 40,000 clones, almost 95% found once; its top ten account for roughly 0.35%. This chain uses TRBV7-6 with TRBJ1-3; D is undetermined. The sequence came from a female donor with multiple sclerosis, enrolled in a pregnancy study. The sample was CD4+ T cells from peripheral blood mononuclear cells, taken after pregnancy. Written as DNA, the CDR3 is TGTGCCAGCAGCCGCGCGACACGGGGAACTGGAAACACCATATATTTT. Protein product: CASSRATRGTGNTIYF. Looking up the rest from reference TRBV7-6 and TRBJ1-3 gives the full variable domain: GAGVSQSPRYKVTKRGQDVALRCDPISGHVSLYWYRQALGQGPEFLTYFNYEAQQDKSGLPNDRFSAERPEGSISTLTIQRTEQRDSAMYRCASSRATRGTGNTIYFGEGSWLTVV.